Each of the 24 T cell receptor beta chains below was sequenced from the same sample in a study of shared clonotypes between healthy human individuals. Repertoires were generated with immunoSEQ multiplex PCR, while TCRdb's copy carries only in-frame clones and drops some. The sample has about 490,000 clones, about 82% seen once. Sequenced material: PBMCs. The receptor source for this set is a woman between 35 and 50 years old in good health. Some clones in this sample may be carry-over from other donors' samples.

The chain combines TRBV7-6 with TRBJ2-7, with D uncertain. Deletions cut 2 bases from V and 5 bases from J, with 10 bases between. The CDR3 spans 13 residues. Per germline, CDR1 SGHVS and CDR2 FNYEAQ. CDR3 in amino acids: CASSLSGVNEQYF. In nucleotides, the CDR3 is TGTGCCAGCAGCTTATCCGGAGTTAACGAGCAGTACTTC.

J is TRBJ2-1 and V is TRBV7-8, with D unclear. Trimming removed 5 bases from V and 9 bases from J, with 11 bases in between. CDR1 and CDR2 from the germline V gene are SGHVS and FQNEAQ. The CDR3 has 12 amino acids. CDR3 protein: CASSPFRGEQFF. DNA for the CDR3: TGTGCCAGCAGCCCGTTCAGAGGTGAGCAGTTCTTC.

This clone has a handful of counts. This likely came from a read error, as a far larger clone is one base away. Lacking the conserved final phenylalanine or tryptophan, this CDR3 likely reflects a read error. This chain connects TRBV11-2 to TRBJ2-7; possibly TRBD1 for D (6 bases). The CDR3 covers 15 residues. Trimming took off 5 bases at V and 5 bases at J, with 19 bases between the two ends. CDR1 and CDR2 (germline): SGHAT, FQNNGV. CDR3 in amino acids: CASSRTGLPVNEQYL. The CDR3 region has the DNA TGTGCCAGCAGCCGAACAGGGCTTCCAGTGAACGAGCAGTACTTA.

V usage is TRBV6-5 and J usage is TRBJ2-1; the match to TRBD2 covers 10 bases. The CDR3 is made up of 15 amino acids. Germline V gene sequence: CDR1 MNHEY, CDR2 SVGAGI. Trimming at V came to 5 bases and at J to 7 bases, leaving 8 bases not matched to a gene. CDR3 region: CASSPSGRARNEQFF. Written as DNA, the CDR3 is TGTGCCAGCAGTCCGAGCGGGAGGGCTAGGAATGAGCAGTTCTTC.

This clone was detected a few times. The V gene is TRBV4-3, the J gene TRBJ2-1; TRBD2 might be the D (5 bases). Germline V gives CDR1 LGHNA, CDR2 YSLEER. Trimming took off 3 bases at V and 2 bases at J, with 5 bases between the two ends. The length of the CDR3 is 13 residues. For the CDR3, the DNA is TGCGCCAGCAGCCAGGGAGCCTACAATGAGCAGTTCTTC. Protein: CASSQGAYNEQFF.

This clone occurred once. The rearrangement uses TRBV7-2 and TRBJ2-1, with D possibly being TRBD2 (5 bases). Germline CDR1 reads SGHTA; CDR2 reads FQGNSA. The CDR3 extends over 16 amino acids. The V gene lost 1 base and the J gene lost 2 bases, with 12 bases spanning the gap. The CDR3 region has the DNA TGTGCCAGCAGCTTAGAAGGAGCGGCGCCCTACAATGAGCAGTTCTTC. Encoded protein: CASSLEGAAPYNEQFF.

This clone was observed a few times. The chain carries TRBV9 and TRBJ2-1, with D possibly being TRBD2 (6 bases). CDR1 is SGDLS, CDR2 YYNGEE, per germline. Trimming shortened V by 0 bases and J by 2 bases, and 9 bases separated the two germline ends. The length of the CDR3 is 15 residues. For the CDR3, the DNA is TGTGCCAGCAGCGTAGCGGGAGACCCCTACAATGAGCAGTTCTTC. Its protein product is CASSVAGDPYNEQFF.

The J gene is TRBJ2-5, the V gene TRBV4-3; 8 bases are a match to TRBD2. The J call is in doubt because the DNA end fits TRBJ2-7 better. There are 17 residues in the CDR3. Germline V gene sequence: CDR1 LGHNA, CDR2 YSLEER. CDR3 nucleotides: TGCGCCAGCAGCCAAGATCTAACGGGAGGGCCCCACTACGAGCAGTACTTC. It codes for CASSQDLTGGPHYEQYF.

The chain carries TRBV28 and TRBJ2-2, with D possibly matching TRBD1 (5 bases). The V end was cut by 10 bases, the J end by 3 bases, with 12 bases between. Germline V CDR1 and CDR2: MDHEN, SYDVKM. CDR3 length: 13 residues. The CDR3: CANLDSDTGELFF. As DNA, the CDR3 is TGTGCCAACCTCGACAGTGACACCGGGGAGCTGTTTTTT.

The gene calls are TRBV6-1 and TRBJ1-3; TRBD1 matches at 7 bases. CDR3 length equals 14 residues. Germline V gene lookup returns CDR1 MNHNS and CDR2 SASEGT. With 7 bases clipped from V and 3 bases from J, the junction kept 6 bases outside the gene matches. CDR3 sequence: CASNPGQNGNTIYF. CDR3 nucleotides: TGTGCCAGCAACCCGGGACAGAATGGAAACACCATATATTTT.

The V gene is TRBV5-5, the J gene TRBJ2-2; D tentatively fits TRBD1 or TRBD2 (6 bases each). Germline CDR1 SGHKS, CDR2 YYEKEE (reference sequence). V was shortened by 3 bases and J by 1 base, with 16 bases between the two germline ends. The CDR3 length is 17 residues. The CDR3 protein is CASSSPTGGQNTGELFF. CDR3 nucleotide sequence: TGTGCCAGCAGCTCGCCCACCGGGGGCCAGAACACCGGGGAGCTGTTTTTT.

The chain carries TRBV13 and TRBJ2-6, with unresolved D. The CDR3 runs 15 residues. Germline V gene data show CDR1 as PRHDT and CDR2 as FYEKMQ (reference sequence). Trimming shortened V by 0 bases and J by 0 bases, and 3 bases separated the two germline ends. The DNA for the CDR3 is TGTGCCAGCAGCTTAGGTCGCTCTGGGGCCAACGTCCTGACTTTC. This codes for CASSLGRSGANVLTF.

This clone was detected only a few times. This chain joins TRBV9 and TRBJ2-3; no definite D call. The CDR3 totals 12 residues. V dropped 1 base and J dropped 4 bases, with 4 bases sitting between them. Germline CDR1 SGDLS, CDR2 YYNGEE. The CDR3 is CASSVYSDTQYF. The CDR3 nucleotides read TGTGCCAGCAGCGTATACTCAGATACGCAGTATTTT.

This sequence joins TRBV28 and TRBJ2-6; no reliable D call. The CDR3 extends over 15 amino acids. The germline gives CDR1 MDHEN, CDR2 SYDVKM. V was shortened by 3 bases and J by 2 bases, with 8 bases between the two germline ends. CDR3 protein: CASSFREPGANVLTF. The CDR3 region has the DNA TGTGCCAGCAGTTTTCGAGAACCTGGGGCCAACGTCCTGACTTTC.

The rearrangement links TRBV28 to TRBJ2-3; D is perhaps TRBD1 or TRBD2 (6 bases each). With 5 bases removed from V and 2 bases from J, the gap between germline ends came to 14 bases. CDR3 length: 15 amino acids. CDR1 is MDHEN, CDR2 SYDVKM, per germline. The CDR3 DNA sequence: TGTGCCAGCAGTCTGAGATGGGGGGCCACAGATACGCAGTATTTT. This sequence encodes CASSLRWGATDTQYF.

This clone was observed a single time. The rearrangement uses TRBV29-1 and TRBJ2-1, with 9 bases matching TRBD2. V gave up 0 bases and J gave up 6 bases; unmatched junction bases: 6. The V gene's germline CDR1 is SQVTM and CDR2 ANQGSEA. The CDR3 runs 15 residues. The CDR3 DNA reads TGCAGCGTTGAAGATGGAGCGGGAGGTCTCAATGAGCAGTTCTTC. Its protein product is CSVEDGAGGLNEQFF.

The table lists this clone with many counts. Other DNA sequences in this specimen translate into the identical CDR3. This chain uses TRBV2 with TRBJ1-5, with D maybe TRBD1 (5 bases). Trimming stripped 5 bases from V and 5 bases from J, with 10 bases between. There are 13 residues in the CDR3. Germline V gene data show CDR1 as SNHLY and CDR2 as FYNNEI. This CDR3 reads CASSLAGHQPQHF. The CDR3 coding sequence is TGTGCCAGCAGTCTGGCAGGGCATCAGCCCCAGCATTTT.

This clone was seen a single time. This chain connects TRBV30 to TRBJ1-4; D gene unclear. The CDR3 consists of 13 residues. CDR1 and CDR2 from the germline V gene are GTSNPN and SVGIG (reference sequence). DNA for the CDR3: TGTGCACGCTCGGAGGCAACTAATGAAAAACTGTTTTTT. The encoded protein is CARSEATNEKLFF.

The chain carries TRBV4-1 and TRBJ2-2; D unresolved. V was clipped by 0 bases and J by 0 bases, with 8 bases between them. Germline V CDR1 and CDR2: MGHRA, YSYEKL. This CDR3 spans 16 amino acids. The CDR3 loop is CASSQEPASNTGELFF. The CDR3 nucleotides are TGCGCCAGCAGCCAAGAGCCAGCCTCGAACACCGGGGAGCTGTTTTTT.

The chain recombines TRBV28 with TRBJ2-7, with 11 bases identical to TRBD2. In germline, CDR1 is MDHEN, CDR2 SYDVKM. The junction had 4 bases not matched to a gene; V was cut back by 6 bases and J by 3 bases. The CDR3 contains 14 residues. CDR3 region: CASSPGLADYEQYF. CDR3 DNA: TGTGCCAGCAGCCCGGGACTAGCGGACTACGAGCAGTACTTC.

This rearrangement joins TRBV5-1 to TRBJ2-5; 11 positions match TRBD2. The J call is doubtful: the DNA matches TRBJ2-7 better. CDR3 size: 14 residues. Per the germline V gene, CDR1 is SGHRS and CDR2 is YFSETQ. The CDR3 DNA follows: TGCGCCAGCAGACCCGGGACTAGCGGTTACGAGCAGTACTTC. Translated: CASRPGTSGYEQYF.

This chain links TRBV6-6 with TRBJ2-1, with TRBD2 as a possible D gene (6 bases). The germline CDR1 and CDR2 sequences are MNHNY and SVGAGI (reference sequence). CDR3 size: 14 residues. V lost 7 bases and J lost 0, with 10 bases in between. The CDR3 DNA reads TGTGCCAGCAAGACGGGACTCTCCTACAATGAGCAGTTCTTC. Translation gives CASKTGLSYNEQFF.

The V and J genes are TRBV7-9 and TRBJ2-5, with 9 bases fitting TRBD2. Germline assignment: CDR1 SEHNR and CDR2 FQNEAQ (reference sequence). The J segment lost 9 bases and the V segment lost 2 bases, leaving 16 bases of the junction unmatched. The CDR3 has 17 residues. CDR3 nucleotides: TGTGCCAGCAGCTTATCAGCGCTAGCGGGGACCCCCGTGTCCCAGTACTTC. Amino acid sequence: CASSLSALAGTPVSQYF.

This clone was found once. This may stem from a read error, because a much larger clone lies one nucleotide away. The sample has other DNA sequences that encode this CDR3 too. The V gene is TRBV30, the J gene TRBJ1-1; D ambiguous. The CDR3 consists of 13 residues. Germline loops: CDR1 GTSNPN, CDR2 SVGIG (reference sequence). In DNA, the CDR3 is TGTGCCTGGAGTACTCAGGTGAACACTGAAGCCTTCTTT. Amino acid sequence: CAWSTQVNTEAFF. The variable domain in full, with the rest retrieved from reference TRBV30 and TRBJ1-1, is SQTIHQWPATLVQPVGSPLSLECTVEGTSNPNLYWYRQAAGRGLQLLFYSVGIGQISSEVPQNLSASRPQDRQFILSSKKLLLSDSGFYLCAWSTQVNTEAFFGQGTRLTVV.